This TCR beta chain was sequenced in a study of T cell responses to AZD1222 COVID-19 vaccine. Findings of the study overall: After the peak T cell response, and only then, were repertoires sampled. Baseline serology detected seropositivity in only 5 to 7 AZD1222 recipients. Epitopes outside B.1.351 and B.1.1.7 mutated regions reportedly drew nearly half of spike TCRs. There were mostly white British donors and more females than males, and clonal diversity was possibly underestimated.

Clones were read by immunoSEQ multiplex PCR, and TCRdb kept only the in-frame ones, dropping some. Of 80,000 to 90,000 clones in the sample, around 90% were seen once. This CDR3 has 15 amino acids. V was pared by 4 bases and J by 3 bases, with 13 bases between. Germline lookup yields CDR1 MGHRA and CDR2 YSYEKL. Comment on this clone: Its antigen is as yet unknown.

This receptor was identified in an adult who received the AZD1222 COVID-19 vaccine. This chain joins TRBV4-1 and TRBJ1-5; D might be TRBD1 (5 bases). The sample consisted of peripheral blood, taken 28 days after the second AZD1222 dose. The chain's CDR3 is CASSPGSRNNQPQHF. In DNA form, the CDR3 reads TGCGCCAGCAGCCCAGGGAGCCGCAACAATCAGCCCCAGCATTTT.